Below, 29 T cell receptor beta chains from the same sample are listed, as sequenced in a study of control samples from healthy donors and cancer patients. Using immunoSEQ multiplex PCR, the repertoire was profiled, and TCRdb retains in-frame clones only, with some absent. Of approximately 84,000 clones in the sample, 91% were seen once. Material for sequencing was blood. The receptors come from a man aged 25 to 45 in good health.

The chain uses TRBV18 and TRBJ1-6; 10 positions match TRBD1. CDR1 is KGHSH and CDR2 is LQKENI in the germline V gene. V trimming: 3 bases; J trimming: 9 bases; junction bases outside the gene matches: 5. The CDR3 has 15 amino acids. In nucleotides, the CDR3 is TGTGCCAGCTCACCTCCCGGGACAGGGGTTTCACCCCTCCACTTT. Its protein is CASSPPGTGVSPLHF.

The table lists this clone with a few counts. The chain uses TRBV15 and TRBJ1-5; a weak D match, TRBD1 (6 bases). This CDR3 is 16 amino acids long. V lost 0 bases to trimming and J lost 3 bases, with 12 bases between them. CDR1 LNHNV and CDR2 YYDKDF come from the germline V gene (reference sequence). The CDR3 bases are TGTGCCACCAGCAGAGAAGCAGGGGCGGCCAATCAGCCCCAGCATTTT. This gives the protein CATSREAGAANQPQHF.

The rearrangement links TRBV7-3 to TRBJ2-1, with TRBD2 identical over 11 bases. Germline lookup yields CDR1 SGHTA and CDR2 FQGTGA. The length of the CDR3 is 15 residues. Trimming removed 5 bases from V and 7 bases from J; junction bases left unmatched: 7. DNA of the CDR3: TGTGCCAGCAGCCCGACTAGCGGGGTAGGAAATGAGCAGTTCTTC. It yields the protein CASSPTSGVGNEQFF.

The chain combines TRBV19 with TRBJ2-7; D ambiguous. Trimming took 3 bases from V and 4 from J, leaving 13 bases between them. The CDR3 runs 14 residues. The germline V gene has CDR1 LNHDA and CDR2 SQIVND (reference sequence). The CDR3 loop reads CASSMWGTWYEQYF. The CDR3 DNA reads as TGTGCCAGTAGTATGTGGGGAACCTGGTACGAGCAGTACTTC.

This clone was seen just once. The V call is TRBV19, the J call TRBJ2-1; 9 bases agree with TRBD2. From germline, CDR1 is LNHDA and CDR2 SQIVND (reference sequence). The CDR3 covers 15 residues. The junction had 8 bases not matched to a gene; V was cut back by 6 bases and J by 5 bases. In DNA, the CDR3 is TGTGCCAGTAGCCGGGGGGCTAGCGGGAACAATGAGCAGTTCTTC. Its translation: CASSRGASGNNEQFF.

This chain joins TRBV18 and TRBJ2-7, with 12 bases that match TRBD2. V trimming: 5 bases; J trimming: 6 bases; junction bases outside the gene matches: 8. Germline V gene lookup returns CDR1 KGHSH and CDR2 LQKENI. The CDR3 is 15 amino acids. CDR3 nucleotide sequence: TGTGCCAGCTCATCGACTAGCGGGAGTGTAGGCGAGCAGTACTTC. Translated: CASSSTSGSVGEQYF.

The rearrangement uses TRBV7-9 and TRBJ1-5; TRBD1 is a possible D gene (5 bases). Germline V gives CDR1 SEHNR, CDR2 FQNEAQ (reference sequence). Trimming left V 0 bases short and J 4 bases short, with 10 bases between. The CDR3 is 15 amino acids. The CDR3 here is CASSLAGAENQPQHF. The CDR3 DNA sequence: TGTGCCAGCAGCTTAGCTGGGGCAGAGAATCAGCCCCAGCATTTT.

CDR3 amino acids: CASSLAGMRTEAFF. Here the CDR3 DNA reads TGCGCCAGCAGCTTGGCCGGGATGAGAACTGAAGCTTTCTTT. V usage is TRBV5-1 and J usage is TRBJ1-1; D is uncertain. V was trimmed by 0 bases and J by 5 bases, leaving 11 bases between them. The length of the CDR3 is 14 residues. Germline V gene lookup returns CDR1 SGHRS and CDR2 YFSETQ.

The chain is built from TRBV9 and TRBJ2-2, with TRBD2 as a possible D gene (5 bases). CDR1 and CDR2 from the germline V gene are SGDLS and YYNGEE. Trimming shortened V by 3 bases and J by 6 bases, and 12 bases separated the two germline ends. The CDR3 has 14 residues. CDR3 residues: CASSDGRGSGELFF. The CDR3 nucleotides read TGTGCCAGCAGCGATGGTCGAGGGTCCGGGGAGCTGTTTTTT.

The rearrangement uses TRBV19 and TRBJ2-1; 13 bases are shared with TRBD2. CDR3 size: 17 residues. V was clipped by 6 bases and J by 0 bases; unmatched bases: 5. The germline gives CDR1 LNHDA, CDR2 SQIVND (reference sequence). Here the CDR3 DNA reads TGTGCCAGTAGCCGGACTAGCGGGAGCTTCTCCTACAATGAGCAGTTCTTC. Translating gives CASSRTSGSFSYNEQFF.

This clone has just one count. The V gene is TRBV7-2, the J gene TRBJ1-1; weak D call: TRBD1 (6 bases). Germline values: CDR1 SGHTA, CDR2 FQGNSA. The CDR3 extends over 15 amino acids. V dropped 2 bases and J dropped 1 base, with 11 bases sitting between them. The CDR3 DNA reads TGTGCCAGCAGCTTATACAGGGCCTCGAACACTGAAGCTTTCTTT. Translated: CASSLYRASNTEAFF.

The rearrangement uses TRBV5-4 and TRBJ1-2, with 9 bases fitting TRBD1. The CDR3 is 13 residues long. The V gene end was trimmed by 4 bases and the J gene end by 3 bases; junction bases not matched to a gene: 1. Germline-derived CDR1 and CDR2 are SGHNT and YYREEE (reference sequence). This CDR3 is CASSRTGDYGYTF. The CDR3 DNA reads as TGTGCCAGCAGCCGGACAGGGGACTATGGCTACACCTTC.

The gene calls are TRBV7-3 and TRBJ1-1, with 8 bases matching TRBD1. Germline CDR1 SGHTA, CDR2 FQGTGA. The CDR3 spans 17 residues. The V gene end was trimmed by 1 base and the J gene end by 1 base; junction bases not matched to a gene: 8. The DNA for the CDR3 is TGTGCCAGCAGCTTAATGAAACCGGGACAGGCGAACACTGAAGCTTTCTTT. As protein: CASSLMKPGQANTEAFF.

The rearrangement uses TRBV27 and TRBJ1-2, with a tentative D call TRBD1 (5 bases). Germline V gene lookup returns CDR1 MNHEY and CDR2 SMNVEV (reference sequence). The CDR3 totals 15 residues. V shed 5 bases and J shed 3 bases, with 16 bases lying between them. DNA for the CDR3: TGTGCCAGCAGTCTAGGGACTGGGAGGGACTATGGCTACACCTTC. Translation gives CASSLGTGRDYGYTF.

V and J are TRBV11-1 and TRBJ1-3, with no clear D. This CDR3 contains 14 residues. Germline V gives CDR1 SGHAT, CDR2 FQDESV (reference sequence). V lost 4 bases and J lost 0, with 7 bases in between. The CDR3 region has the DNA TGTGCCAGCAGCTCAGGTCACTCTGGAAACACCATATATTTT. The encoded protein is CASSSGHSGNTIYF.

V gene TRBV7-9 combines with J gene TRBJ1-1, with 8 positions matching TRBD1. The CDR3 sequence is 16 residues long. The germline V gene has CDR1 SEHNR and CDR2 FQNEAQ (reference sequence). With V trimmed by 5 bases and J by 1 base, 9 bases remained unmatched. The CDR3 bases are TGTGCCAGCAGCCAACGCAGGGGGCTAGAGAACACTGAAGCTTTCTTT. This encodes CASSQRRGLENTEAFF.

This clone was found a few times. V and J are TRBV4-2 and TRBJ1-3; D might be TRBD1 (5 bases). The CDR3 consists of 17 residues. Germline V gene data show CDR1 as LGHNA and CDR2 as YNFKEQ. With 4 bases removed from V and 0 bases from J, the gap between germline ends came to 16 bases. The CDR3 coding sequence is TGTGCCAGCAGCCTAGCCGGGACTCACTTCTCTGGAAACACCATATATTTT. Translating it yields CASSLAGTHFSGNTIYF.

This chain connects TRBV5-1 to TRBJ2-5; 7 bases align to TRBD2. CDR1 is SGHRS and CDR2 is YFSETQ in the germline V gene. V dropped 0 bases and J dropped 2; count of bases not matched to a gene: 7. CDR3 length equals 16 residues. The CDR3 protein is CASSLGSSGTQETQYF. As DNA, the CDR3 is TGCGCCAGCAGCTTGGGATCAAGCGGGACTCAAGAGACCCAGTACTTC. Filled out from reference TRBV5-1 and TRBJ2-5, the complete variable domain reads KAGVTQTPRYLIKTRGQQVTLSCSPISGHRSVSWYQQTPGQGLQFLFEYFSETQRNKGNFPGRFSGRQFSNSRSEMNVSTLELGDSALYLCASSLGSSGTQETQYFGPGTRLLVL.

The CDR3 protein is CASSIQEEGNVLTF. The CDR3, as DNA: TGTGCCAGTAGTATCCAGGAAGAAGGCAACGTCCTGACTTTC. The J gene is TRBJ2-6, the V gene TRBV19; D is ambiguous. CDR1 LNHDA and CDR2 SQIVND come from the germline V gene (reference sequence). Trimming took off 3 bases at V and 9 bases at J, with 12 bases between the two ends. There are 14 residues in the CDR3. The variable domain in full, completed from reference TRBV19 and TRBJ2-6, reads DGGITQSPKYLFRKEGQNVTLSCEQNLNHDAMYWYRQDPGQGLRLIYYSQIVNDFQKGDIAEGYSVSREKKESFPLTVTSAQKNPTAFYLCASSIQEEGNVLTFGAGSRLTVL.

V usage is TRBV30 and J usage is TRBJ1-4; D gene uncertain. The CDR3 runs 15 residues. The V and J ends lost 3 bases and 2 bases respectively, with 13 bases between them. Germline V lookup: CDR1 GTSNPN, CDR2 SVGIG (reference sequence). The DNA of the CDR3 is TGTGCCTGGAGACAAAAGAGGGTCACTAATGAAAAACTGTTTTTT. Protein product: CAWRQKRVTNEKLFF. The whole variable domain, filled in from reference TRBV30 and TRBJ1-4, reads SQTIHQWPATLVQPVGSPLSLECTVEGTSNPNLYWYRQAAGRGLQLLFYSVGIGQISSEVPQNLSASRPQDRQFILSSKKLLLSDSGFYLCAWRQKRVTNEKLFFGSGTQLSVL.

The rearrangement links TRBV3-1 (or the pseudogene TRBV3-2) to TRBJ2-7, with 8 bases identical to TRBD2. The J segment lost 7 bases and the V segment lost 1 base, leaving 9 bases of the junction unmatched. CDR1 LGHDT and CDR2 YNNKEL come from the germline V gene (reference sequence). The CDR3 runs to 15 residues. CDR3 in amino acids: CASSQVTSGLGEQYF. DNA for the CDR3: TGTGCCAGCAGCCAAGTAACTAGCGGCCTGGGGGAGCAGTACTTC.

The CDR3 coding sequence is TGTGCCACCAGTGATTCTACGAAAAGCACAGATACGCAGTATTTT. The encoded protein is CATSDSTKSTDTQYF. This sequence joins TRBV24-1 and TRBJ2-3; D gene uncertain. The CDR3 covers 15 residues. Looked up from germline, CDR1 is KGHDR and CDR2 is SFDVKD. Between the trimmed V and J ends, which lost 2 bases and 0 bases, there was a span of 8 bases.

The CDR3 loop reads CASTTWGSNQPQHF. The CDR3, as DNA: TGTGCCAGTACCACGTGGGGTAGCAATCAGCCCCAGCATTTT. The rearrangement joins TRBV19 to TRBJ1-5; no clear D. CDR1 LNHDA and CDR2 SQIVND come from the germline V gene (reference sequence). The CDR3 is 14 amino acids. The V and J ends lost 7 bases and 0 bases respectively, with 10 bases between them.

The chain has TRBV18 and TRBJ2-2; the match to TRBD2 covers 8 bases. J was trimmed by 2 bases and V by 2 bases; bases with no gene match: 7. Germline CDR1 reads KGHSH; CDR2 reads LQKENI. The CDR3 totals 17 residues. CDR3 DNA sequence: TGTGCCAGCTCACCAGGGATAGCGGGAATTAACACCGGGGAGCTGTTTTTT. Protein sequence: CASSPGIAGINTGELFF. The full variable domain, its missing parts supplied by reference TRBV18 and TRBJ2-2, is NAGVMQNPRHLVRRRGQEARLRCSPMKGHSHVYWYRQLPEEGLKFMVYLQKENIIDESGMPKERFSAEFPKEGPSILRIQQVVRGDSAAYFCASSPGIAGINTGELFFGEGSRLTVL.

This clone showed up just once. CDR3 sequence: CASSGQGTGTGNTIYF. DNA for the CDR3: TGTGCCAGCAGTGGACAGGGGACGGGGACTGGAAACACCATATATTTT. This chain connects TRBV2 to TRBJ1-3; TRBD1 matches at 8 bases. This CDR3 has 16 amino acids. Per the germline V gene, CDR1 is SNHLY and CDR2 is FYNNEI. Unmatched junction bases numbered 7, after V lost 4 bases and J lost 2 bases.

The gene calls are TRBV9 and TRBJ2-5, with 7 nucleotides matching TRBD1. CDR3 size: 14 residues. Trimming removed 0 bases from V and 5 bases from J; junction bases left unmatched: 4. The germline gives CDR1 SGDLS, CDR2 YYNGEE. The CDR3 DNA reads as TGTGCCAGCAGCGTAGAACAGGGGTCTGAGACCCAGTACTTC. It yields the protein CASSVEQGSETQYF. The complete variable domain, with remaining parts taken from reference TRBV9 and TRBJ2-5, reads DSGVTQTPKHLITATGQRVTLRCSPRSGDLSVYWYQQSLDQGLQFLIQYYNGEERAKGNILERFSAQQFPDLHSELNLSSLELGDSALYFCASSVEQGSETQYFGPGTRLLVL.

V is TRBV19 and J is TRBJ2-7; 12 positions match TRBD2. CDR1 and CDR2 (germline): LNHDA, SQIVND (reference sequence). V shed 2 bases, J shed 2 bases, and the junction held 10 bases outside the gene matches. This CDR3 is 18 amino acids long. CDR3 in DNA: TGTGCCAGTAGTATAAGGCTAGCGGGGGGGCCCTTCCCCTACGAGCAGTACTTC. Protein sequence: CASSIRLAGGPFPYEQYF.

This clone showed up just a few times. The V call is TRBV2, the J call TRBJ1-2, with 8 bases that match TRBD1. The CDR3 runs to 12 residues. With 7 bases clipped from V and 7 bases from J, the junction kept 5 bases outside the gene matches. Germline CDR1 is SNHLY and CDR2 is FYNNEI. In DNA, the CDR3 is TGTGCCAGCACCTCAGGGGGCCCTGGCTACACCTTC. It yields the protein CASTSGGPGYTF.

This CDR3 is CASSEDTEDEAEAFF. In DNA form, the CDR3 reads TGTGCCAGCAGTGAGGATACGGAGGACGAGGCTGAAGCTTTCTTT. The rearrangement links TRBV25-1 to TRBJ1-1; D gene uncertain. This CDR3 is built from 15 residues. The germline V gene encodes CDR1 MGHDK and CDR2 SYGVNS. V was cut by 3 bases and J by 6 bases, with 17 bases left in between.